This paragraph reports one T cell receptor (beta chain). Its antigen is undetermined. These data originate in a study of cytomegalovirus exposure and HLA in healthy donors. Across the study: The 90 to 150 validation repertoires, a later analysis reported, used the same platform as the 650 to 800 repertoires from the first cohort.

TCRdb's copy holds only in-frame clones and misses some; the assay was immunoSEQ multiplex PCR. The sample comprises a few hundred thousand clones, 75% to 90% of which are singletons, and 0.84% rests with the top ten. Notes on the study in general: Overall, roughly 150 TCR beta chains were annotated as cytomegalovirus-associated. Accounts indicate the classifier identified cytomegalovirus status with strong specificity and sensitivity.

CDR3 length: 13 residues. V lost 1 base and J 5 bases, leaving 8 bases between the germline ends. The V gene's germline CDR1 is SGHVS and CDR2 FNYEAQ. This receptor was identified in a woman under 30 in good health and CMV-seronegative. Sequences were obtained from PBMCs. The chain couples TRBV7-6 to TRBJ1-2; D gene unclear. In DNA form, the CDR3 reads TGTGCCAGCAGCTTAGGAGAAGCTTATGGCTACACCTTC. Amino acid sequence: CASSLGEAYGYTF. Using reference TRBV7-6 and TRBJ1-2 for the parts outside the CDR3, the full variable domain is GAGVSQSPRYKVTKRGQDVALRCDPISGHVSLYWYRQALGQGPEFLTYFNYEAQQDKSGLPNDRFSAERPEGSISTLTIQRTEQRDSAMYRCASSLGEAYGYTFGSGTRLTVV.